Shown below are 26 T cell receptor beta chains from a single sample sequenced in a study of CD8 T cells in ankylosing spondylitis. TCRdb redid the calling of the 5' RACE reads with MiXCR, one entry per CDR3 protein. The sample has about 260,000 distinct CDR3 sequences; approximately 20% are singletons. Sequenced sample: blood, either unsorted or a sorted T cell fraction (not recorded which). The receptors stem from a male donor with ankylosing spondylitis or in good health (not recorded which).

This chain uses TRBV5-1 with TRBJ1-4; D is uncertain. V was pared by 0 bases and J by 8 bases, with 11 bases between. CDR1 and CDR2 (germline): SGHRS, YFSETQ. This CDR3 spans 14 amino acids. The CDR3 DNA is TGCGCCAGCAGCTTGGGCAGCCACAGCGAAAAACTGTTTTTT. Its protein product is CASSLGSHSEKLFF. The variable domain in full, completed from reference TRBV5-1 and TRBJ1-4, reads KAGVTQTPRYLIKTRGQQVTLSCSPISGHRSVSWYQQTPGQGLQFLFEYFSETQRNKGNFPGRFSGRQFSNSRSEMNVSTLELGDSALYLCASSLGSHSEKLFFGSGTQLSVL.

The V and J genes are TRBV27 and TRBJ2-4; 9 positions agree with TRBD2. CDR3 size: 16 residues. Trimming removed 0 bases from V and 0 bases from J; junction bases left unmatched: 0. CDR1 is MNHEY, CDR2 SMNVEV, per germline (reference sequence). The CDR3 sequence: CASSLSTSGAKNIQYF. The CDR3 DNA is TGTGCCAGCAGTTTATCGACTAGCGGAGCCAAAAACATTCAGTACTTC.

Remarks on this clonotype: Its ends do not fully match the called genes, so a read error is possible. V gene TRBV7-7 combines with J gene TRBJ2-1; 8 bases fit TRBD1. CDR1 is SSHAT and CDR2 is FNYEAQ in the germline V gene (reference sequence). The CDR3 loop spans 14 amino acids. CDR3 DNA: TGTGCTAGCAGCCCGTGGACAGGGAACGATGAGCAGTTCTTC. Translation gives CASSPWTGNDEQFF.

This clonotype was found a few times. This chain links TRBV12-3 or TRBV12-4 with TRBJ2-3, with 11 nucleotides matching TRBD2. Unmatched junction bases numbered 8, after V lost 7 bases and J lost 5 bases. CDR3 size: 15 residues. In nucleotides, the CDR3 is TGTGCCAGCACCTACGCTAGCGGGAGGAAAGATACGCAGTATTTT. Protein product: CASTYASGRKDTQYF.

V usage is TRBV20-1 and J usage is TRBJ2-5; 7 nucleotides match TRBD2. Trimming at V came to 6 bases and at J to 2 bases, leaving 12 bases not matched to a gene. The germline V gene has CDR1 DFQATT and CDR2 SNEGSKA (reference sequence). This CDR3 is built from 15 residues. This chain's CDR3 is CSAMHRAGKQETQYF. The CDR3 bases are TGCAGTGCCATGCATCGAGCGGGAAAGCAAGAGACCCAGTACTTC.

This clonotype was recorded a few times. The chain has TRBV10-3 and TRBJ2-1; TRBD2 matches 11 bases. CDR1 and CDR2 (germline): ENHRY, SYGVKD. The V segment lost 0 bases and the J segment 4 bases; nucleotides outside the gene matches: 11. There are 19 residues in the CDR3. CDR3: CAISESGTSGRTIYNEQFF. The CDR3, as DNA: TGTGCCATCAGTGAGTCCGGGACTAGCGGACGCACTATATACAATGAGCAGTTCTTC.

This clonotype was detected many times. J is TRBJ1-5 and V is TRBV6-1, with D perhaps matching TRBD1 (5 bases). Germline CDR1 MNHNS, CDR2 SASEGT. This CDR3 has 13 amino acids. V was shortened by 6 bases and J by 10 bases, with 16 bases between the two germline ends. CDR3 sequence: CASSPRVGDPQHF. The DNA for the CDR3 is TGTGCCAGCAGCCCCCGGGTGGGGGATCCCCAGCATTTT.

The V gene is TRBV16, the J gene TRBJ1-1; perhaps TRBD1 as D (5 bases). V was shortened by 4 bases and J by 0 bases, with 9 bases between the two germline ends. CDR1 and CDR2 from the germline V gene are KGHSY and FQNENV. CDR3 length equals 14 residues. The CDR3 loop is CASSRGRVNTEAFF. The DNA for the CDR3 is TGTGCCAGCAGCCGTGGCAGGGTGAACACTGAAGCTTTCTTT.

The rearrangement joins TRBV6-1 to TRBJ1-5; TRBD1 matches at 8 bases. The trim removed 3 bases at V and 6 bases at J, leaving 4 bases unmatched. Germline V CDR1 and CDR2: MNHNS, SASEGT. There are 14 residues in the CDR3. In DNA form, the CDR3 reads TGTGCCAGCAGTGAGGACAGGGTGGTTCAGCCCCAGCATTTT. Its translation: CASSEDRVVQPQHF.

This clonotype was seen at least ten times. The chain couples TRBV5-1 to TRBJ1-1; D is ambiguous. This CDR3 region has 14 residues. V was clipped by 0 bases and J by 3 bases, with 9 bases between them. From germline, CDR1 is SGHRS and CDR2 YFSETQ. CDR3: CASSLAGWDTEAFF. The DNA for the CDR3 is TGCGCCAGCAGCTTGGCCGGTTGGGACACTGAAGCTTTCTTT.

This clonotype was observed at least ten times. This sequence joins TRBV20-1 and TRBJ1-2; D ambiguous. CDR3 length: 12 residues. The V gene lost 3 bases and the J gene lost 7 bases, with 12 bases spanning the gap. Germline CDR1 DFQATT, CDR2 SNEGSKA (reference sequence). The chain's CDR3 is CSASSGLLGYTF. The CDR3 DNA is TGCAGTGCTAGTTCTGGTTTGCTTGGCTACACCTTC.

This clonotype turned up a few times. The genes are TRBV28 and TRBJ2-7, with unresolved D. Germline CDR1 is MDHEN and CDR2 is SYDVKM. Trimming left V 6 bases short and J 2 bases short, with 11 bases between. CDR3 length equals 13 residues. CDR3 DNA sequence: TGTGCCAGCAGCGGAAGTCCTACCTACGAGCAGTACGTC. This translates into CASSGSPTYEQYV.

This chain joins TRBV14 and TRBJ2-1; D is unclear. This CDR3 has 16 amino acids. Germline CDR1 SGHDN, CDR2 FVKESK. Trimming cost V 3 bases and J 0 bases, with 12 bases left between them. The CDR3 DNA reads as TGTGCCAGCAGCCAGGGGTTCCACAACTCCTACAATGAGCAGTTCTTC. Amino acids: CASSQGFHNSYNEQFF.

J is TRBJ2-5 and V is TRBV5-1; TRBD1 aligns across 7 bases. The ends lost 4 bases at V and 7 bases at J; junction bases unmatched: 16. CDR3 length: 16 amino acids. CDR1 SGHRS and CDR2 YFSETQ come from the germline V gene. In nucleotides, the CDR3 is TGCGCCAGCAGCGCGAGAATACAGGGGAGCGGCGGGACCCAGTACTTC. Amino acid sequence: CASSARIQGSGGTQYF. The complete variable domain, with remaining parts taken from reference TRBV5-1 and TRBJ2-5, reads KAGVTQTPRYLIKTRGQQVTLSCSPISGHRSVSWYQQTPGQGLQFLFEYFSETQRNKGNFPGRFSGRQFSNSRSEMNVSTLELGDSALYLCASSARIQGSGGTQYFGPGTRLLVL.

Note on this clonotype: At one end, the junction sequence differs from germline, possibly due to a read error. The V and J genes are TRBV3-1 and TRBJ2-3; TRBD1 aligns across 11 bases. The germline gives CDR1 LGHDT, CDR2 YNNKEL (reference sequence). This CDR3 region has 12 residues. CDR3 region: CASTQEGQGALF. DNA for the CDR3: TGTGCCAGCACCCAAGAAGGACAGGGGGCCCTTTTT.

The rearrangement links TRBV6-1 to TRBJ2-1; the D is unclear. The ends were cut back, 6 bases at V and 3 bases at J, with 9 bases in the middle. The length of the CDR3 is 13 residues. The germline V gene encodes CDR1 MNHNS and CDR2 SASEGT. The CDR3 nucleotides read TGTGCCAGCAGAAACCCCAGCTACAATGAGCAGTTCTTC. Translated, it gives CASRNPSYNEQFF.

This clonotype showed up many times. V is TRBV29-1 and J is TRBJ2-5; TRBD1 agrees at 8 bases. J lost 4 bases, V lost 6 bases, and 4 bases had no gene match. This CDR3 region has 12 residues. Germline V gives CDR1 SQVTM, CDR2 ANQGSEA. CDR3 bases: TGCAGCGTGGGACAGGCCACAGAGACCCAGTACTTC. This gives the protein CSVGQATETQYF.

The chain uses TRBV5-1 and TRBJ2-1; TRBD1 aligns across 9 bases. The CDR3 runs 12 residues. Germline lookup yields CDR1 SGHRS and CDR2 YFSETQ. J was trimmed by 8 bases and V by 5 bases; bases with no gene match: 2. CDR3 bases: TGCGCCAGCAGTGGGGACAGGGATGAGCAGTTCTTC. It translates to CASSGDRDEQFF.

The genes are TRBV24-1 and TRBJ2-1; TRBD1 aligns across 11 bases. With 3 bases clipped from V and 8 bases from J, the junction kept 5 bases outside the gene matches. From germline, CDR1 is KGHDR and CDR2 SFDVKD. The CDR3 is 15 residues long. In DNA, the CDR3 is TGTGCCACCAGTGATAGGGACAGGGGGTTCGATGAGCAGTTCTTC. Translation gives CATSDRDRGFDEQFF.

This clonotype was counted a few times. This sequence joins TRBV7-9 and TRBJ2-5, with 10 bases that match TRBD2. This CDR3 contains 16 residues. The germline gives CDR1 SEHNR, CDR2 FQNEAQ (reference sequence). The J segment lost 5 bases and the V segment lost 0 bases, leaving 6 bases of the junction unmatched. As DNA, the CDR3 is TGTGCCAGCAGCTTAGCGGGCAGCGGGAGGGTGGAGACCCAGTACTTC. As protein: CASSLAGSGRVETQYF. Looking up the rest from reference TRBV7-9 and TRBJ2-5 gives the full variable domain: DTGVSQNPRHKITKRGQNVTFRCDPISEHNRLYWYRQTLGQGPEFLTYFQNEAQLEKSRLLSDRFSAERPKGSFSTLEIQRTEQGDSAMYLCASSLAGSGRVETQYFGPGTRLLVL.

As DNA, the CDR3 is TGTGCCAGCAGCCCCCGCGGCAACTCCTACAATGAGCAGTTCTTC. This codes for CASSPRGNSYNEQFF. The chain recombines TRBV9 with TRBJ2-1; unclear D gene. Germline lookup yields CDR1 SGDLS and CDR2 YYNGEE. The CDR3 spans 15 residues. The V end was cut by 4 bases, the J end by 0 bases, with 11 bases between.

This clonotype showed up many times. The rearrangement joins TRBV20-1 to TRBJ2-4; maybe TRBD2 (5 bases). The CDR3 has 13 amino acids. CDR1 is DFQATT and CDR2 is SNEGSKA in the germline V gene (reference sequence). The V end lost 0 bases, the J end lost 16 bases, and 19 bases lay between the germline ends. The CDR3 spells CSARDFSGDKLYF. CDR3 DNA sequence: TGCAGTGCTAGAGATTTTTCCGGGGATAAACTCTACTTC.

This clonotype has ten or more counts. The rearrangement uses TRBV27 and TRBJ1-1; weak D call: TRBD1 (5 bases). The germline V gene has CDR1 MNHEY and CDR2 SMNVEV (reference sequence). The CDR3 sequence is 17 residues long. Between the trimmed V and J ends, which lost 7 bases and 1 base, there was a span of 22 bases. CDR3 loop: CASTPRRDYFRNTEAFF. The DNA for the CDR3 is TGTGCCAGCACCCCAAGAAGGGACTACTTTAGGAACACTGAAGCTTTCTTT.

The chain combines TRBV20-1 with TRBJ2-3; 14 bases are a match to TRBD2. The CDR3 has 17 amino acids. The germline CDR1 and CDR2 sequences are DFQATT and SNEGSKA (reference sequence). J lost 1 base, V lost 5 bases, and 8 bases had no gene match. The CDR3 sequence: CSAPRGLAGDRTDTQYF. The CDR3 nucleotides are TGCAGTGCTCCTAGGGGACTAGCGGGGGACCGCACAGATACGCAGTATTTT.

The V and J genes are TRBV7-2 and TRBJ2-2; D is ambiguous. The CDR3 sequence is 17 residues long. The germline gives CDR1 SGHTA, CDR2 FQGNSA. The V end lost 5 bases, the J end lost 6 bases, and 22 bases lay between the germline ends. Here the CDR3 reads CASSLSTQSARSGELFF. CDR3 sequence (DNA): TGTGCCAGCAGCCTTTCGACACAAAGCGCGCGGTCCGGGGAGCTGTTTTTT.

This chain links TRBV21-1 with TRBJ1-2. TRBV21-1 is described as a pseudogene. The CDR3 sequence is 13 residues long. CDR3: CASSKEDNYGYTF. The CDR3 DNA reads as TGTGCCAGCAGCAAAGAAGACAACTATGGCTACACCTTC.